This T cell receptor (beta chain) originates from a study of OX40 agonist ivuxolimab in advanced cancers. Study background: Each dose-escalation patient presented with hepatocellular carcinoma, melanoma, renal cell or head and neck cancer. Three patients responded partially, comprising one with hepatocellular carcinoma and two with cutaneous melanoma.

TCRdb's table, derived via immunoSEQ multiplex PCR, lists solely in-frame clones and lacks some. The sample has tens of thousands of clones, just over 85% seen once. This clone was detected once. The length of the CDR3 is 15 residues. V was shortened by 6 bases and J by 4 bases, with 18 bases between the two germline ends. Germline CDR1 reads KGHSH; CDR2 reads LQKENI. This material consisted of CD4+ or CD8+ T cells sorted from blood, taken in a trial of the OX40 agonist ivuxolimab. The V and J genes are TRBV18 and TRBJ1-2; tentatively, D is TRBD1 (6 bases). This sequence originates from an adult with an advanced solid tumor such as melanoma, head and neck, liver or kidney cancer. CDR3 nucleotide sequence: TGTGCCAGCTCGACCCGACAGGAGACGAGCTATGGCTACACCTTC. Its translation is CASSTRQETSYGYTF.